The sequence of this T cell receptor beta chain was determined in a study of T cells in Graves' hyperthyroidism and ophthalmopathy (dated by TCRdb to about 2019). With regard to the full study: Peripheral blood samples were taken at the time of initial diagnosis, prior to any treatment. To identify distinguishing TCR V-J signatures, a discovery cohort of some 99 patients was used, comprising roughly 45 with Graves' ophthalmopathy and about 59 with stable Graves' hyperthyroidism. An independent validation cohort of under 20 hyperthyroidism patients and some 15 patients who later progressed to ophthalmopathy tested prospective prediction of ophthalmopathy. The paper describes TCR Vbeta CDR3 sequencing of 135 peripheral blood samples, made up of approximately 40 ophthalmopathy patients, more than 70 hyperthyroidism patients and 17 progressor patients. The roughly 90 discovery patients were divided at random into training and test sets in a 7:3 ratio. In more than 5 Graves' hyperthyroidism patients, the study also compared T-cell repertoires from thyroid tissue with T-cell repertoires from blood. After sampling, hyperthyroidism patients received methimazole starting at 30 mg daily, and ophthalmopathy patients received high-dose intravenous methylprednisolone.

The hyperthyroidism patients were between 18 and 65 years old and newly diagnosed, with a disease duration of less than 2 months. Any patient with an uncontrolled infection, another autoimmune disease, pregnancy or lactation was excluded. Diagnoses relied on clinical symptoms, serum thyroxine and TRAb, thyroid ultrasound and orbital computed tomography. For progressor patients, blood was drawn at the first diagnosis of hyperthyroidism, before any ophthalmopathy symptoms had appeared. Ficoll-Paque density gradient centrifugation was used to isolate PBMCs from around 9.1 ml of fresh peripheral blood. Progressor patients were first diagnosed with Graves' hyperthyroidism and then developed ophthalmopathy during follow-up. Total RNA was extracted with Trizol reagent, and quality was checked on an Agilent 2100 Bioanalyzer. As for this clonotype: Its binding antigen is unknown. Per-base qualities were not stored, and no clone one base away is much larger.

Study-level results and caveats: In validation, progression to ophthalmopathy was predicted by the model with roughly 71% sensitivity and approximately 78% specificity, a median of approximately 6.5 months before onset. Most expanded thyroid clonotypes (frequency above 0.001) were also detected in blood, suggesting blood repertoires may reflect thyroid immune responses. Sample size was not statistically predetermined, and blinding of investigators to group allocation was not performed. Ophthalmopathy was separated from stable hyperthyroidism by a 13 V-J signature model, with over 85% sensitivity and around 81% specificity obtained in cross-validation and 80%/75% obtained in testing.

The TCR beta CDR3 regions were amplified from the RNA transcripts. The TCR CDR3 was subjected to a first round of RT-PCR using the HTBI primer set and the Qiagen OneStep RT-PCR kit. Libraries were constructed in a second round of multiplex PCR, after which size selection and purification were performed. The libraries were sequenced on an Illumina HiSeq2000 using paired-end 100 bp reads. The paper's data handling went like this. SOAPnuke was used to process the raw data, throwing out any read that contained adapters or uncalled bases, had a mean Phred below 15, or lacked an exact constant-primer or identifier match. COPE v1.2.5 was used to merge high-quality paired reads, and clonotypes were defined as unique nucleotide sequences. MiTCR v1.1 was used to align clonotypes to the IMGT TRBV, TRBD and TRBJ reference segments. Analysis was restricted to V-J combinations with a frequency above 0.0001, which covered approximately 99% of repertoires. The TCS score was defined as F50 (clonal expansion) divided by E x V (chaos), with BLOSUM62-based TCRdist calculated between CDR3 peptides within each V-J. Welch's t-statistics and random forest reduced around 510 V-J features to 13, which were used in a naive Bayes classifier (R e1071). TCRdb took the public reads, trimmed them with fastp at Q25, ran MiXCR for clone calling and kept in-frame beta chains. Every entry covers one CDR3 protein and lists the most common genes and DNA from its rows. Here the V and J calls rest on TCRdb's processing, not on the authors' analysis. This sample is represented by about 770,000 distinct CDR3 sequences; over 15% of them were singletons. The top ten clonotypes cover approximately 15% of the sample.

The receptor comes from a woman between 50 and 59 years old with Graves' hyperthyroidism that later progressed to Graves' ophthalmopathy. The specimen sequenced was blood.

The CDR3 is CASSRRGFGVYEQYF. The DNA reads as follows: TGCGCCAGCAGCCGCCGGGGTTTCGGGGTCTACGAGCAGTACTTC. The V gene is TRBV4-1 and the J gene is TRBJ2-7, and perhaps TRBD2 as D gene, on 5 matching bases. The CDR3 measures 15 amino acids from cysteine to phenylalanine. CDR3 DNA only is kept here, 45 bases in frame from base 1. V and J are truncated by 4 bases and 3 bases respectively, leaving an intervening sequence of 16 bases. According to the germline V gene, CDR1 reads MGHRA and CDR2 reads YSYEKL.